This passage covers 10 T cell receptor beta chains from one sample sequenced in a study of cytotoxic CD8 clonotypes in ibrutinib-treated CLL. Profiled with immunoSEQ multiplex PCR; TCRdb holds only in-frame clones, not every one. The profile shows some 11,000 clones, approximately 67% of them singletons. The starting material was PBMCs, obtained before ibrutinib treatment. These receptors were collected from a human donor with chronic lymphocytic leukemia.

This chain links TRBV29-1 with TRBJ1-4, with D perhaps TRBD1 (6 bases). V lost 4 bases to trimming and J lost 4 bases, with 7 bases between them. Germline loops: CDR1 SQVTM, CDR2 ANQGSEA. CDR3 length equals 12 residues. The CDR3 coding sequence is TGCAGCGTTGGGACAGTTAATGAAAAACTGTTTTTT. Translation gives CSVGTVNEKLFF.

This chain links TRBV7-3 with TRBJ1-1; maybe TRBD1 (6 bases). V was cut by 7 bases and J by 0 bases, with 9 bases left in between. Germline assignment: CDR1 SGHTA and CDR2 FQGTGA. This CDR3 has 13 amino acids. In DNA form, the CDR3 reads TGTGCCAGCACCCGACAGGTGAACACTGAAGCTTTCTTT. Residues: CASTRQVNTEAFF.

This clone was seen a few times. The CDR3 DNA sequence: TGTGCCACCAGCAGAGCGTCGCGGGGCGCCGAGCAGTACTTC. Protein product: CATSRASRGAEQYF. V usage is TRBV15 and J usage is TRBJ2-7; D may be TRBD2 (6 bases). Trimming stripped 1 base from V and 6 bases from J, with 13 bases between. The CDR3 spans 14 residues. CDR1 LNHNV and CDR2 YYDKDF come from the germline V gene (reference sequence).

This clone is medium-sized by share. The CDR3 sequence: CASSPTGLAGPTDTQYF. The CDR3 bases are TGCGCCAGCAGCCCTACGGGACTAGCGGGGCCCACAGATACGCAGTATTTT. The chain recombines TRBV4-3 with TRBJ2-3; 13 nucleotides match TRBD2. This CDR3 contains 17 residues. The germline CDR1 and CDR2 sequences are LGHNA and YSLEER. V lost 4 bases to trimming and J lost 2 bases; unmatched junction nucleotides: 6.

The V gene is TRBV5-6, the J gene TRBJ2-7; D gene uncertain. This CDR3 comprises 13 residues. V was shortened by 0 bases and J by 3 bases, with 7 bases between the two germline ends. Germline-derived CDR1 and CDR2 are SGHDT and YYEEEE. Here the CDR3 DNA reads TGTGCCAGCAGCTTGGGTTCGAACTACGAGCAGTACTTC. Residues: CASSLGSNYEQYF.

This chain joins TRBV29-1 and TRBJ1-4, with TRBD1 matching 9 bases. The CDR3 runs to 14 residues. The V gene's germline CDR1 is SQVTM and CDR2 ANQGSEA. V lost 5 bases, J lost 6 bases, and 7 bases stayed unmatched. CDR3 region: CSVSTGGLDEKLFF. CDR3 sequence (DNA): TGCAGCGTTTCCACAGGGGGCCTGGATGAAAAACTGTTTTTT.

The gene calls are TRBV7-9 and TRBJ2-2; 9 bases are a match to TRBD2. Germline lookup yields CDR1 SEHNR and CDR2 FQNEAQ (reference sequence). This CDR3 has 16 residues. The ends lost 7 bases at V and 6 bases at J; junction bases unmatched: 12. The CDR3 is CASNAIGRGGAGELFF. CDR3 in DNA: TGTGCCAGCAACGCCATTGGGCGGGGGGGCGCCGGGGAGCTGTTTTTT.

The J gene is TRBJ2-7, the V gene TRBV10-1, with D unclear. V lost 3 bases, J lost 1 base, and 7 bases lay in between. Germline assignment: CDR1 WNHNN and CDR2 SYGVQD (reference sequence). The length of the CDR3 is 13 residues. The CDR3 region has the DNA TGCGCCAGCAGTGATAGCCAGTCCTACGAGCAGTACTTC. It encodes CASSDSQSYEQYF.

The V gene is TRBV6-5, the J gene TRBJ1-5, with a tentative D call TRBD1 (5 bases). Germline V gene lookup returns CDR1 MNHEY and CDR2 SVGAGI. The CDR3 covers 12 residues. V was cut by 5 bases and J by 9 bases, with 11 bases left in between. This CDR3 reads CASSRDRGPQHF. The CDR3 bases are TGTGCCAGCAGTAGGGACCGGGGGCCCCAGCATTTT.

The gene calls are TRBV5-1 and TRBJ2-3; D unclear. V lost 0 bases and J 0 bases, leaving 8 bases between the germline ends. Germline lookup yields CDR1 SGHRS and CDR2 YFSETQ. This CDR3 is 15 amino acids long. The CDR3 DNA sequence: TGCGCCAGCAGCTTGGGTCTTTTGAGCACAGATACGCAGTATTTT. The encoded protein is CASSLGLLSTDTQYF.